These T cell receptor beta chains were read from a single sample in a study of blood T cell repertoires in COVID-19. Clones were read by immunoSEQ multiplex PCR, and TCRdb kept only the in-frame ones, dropping some. The table lists 300,000 to 350,000 clones, about nine tenths of them singletons. Sequenced: peripheral blood. The receptor source for this set is a man between 18 and 29 years old with active or convalescent COVID-19. Both conserved end residues are part of each CDR3. The D gene is left open where the match is weak. Not all rows give a size; the values are once, few, many and, for expanded clones, a class.

j_gene	d_gene	abundance	v_gene	CDR3nt	CDR3aa
TRBJ2-1	TRBD2	NA	TRBV11-2	TGTGCCAGCAGCTTAGTTACTAGCGGGGAGCAGTTCTTC	CASSLVTSGEQFF
TRBJ1-1	NA	NA	TRBV29-1	TGCAGCGTTGGACCTGGGGCATTGAACACTGAAGCTTTCTTT	CSVGPGALNTEAFF
TRBJ1-3	NA	NA	TRBV7-3	TGTGCCAGCAGCTTATCCAGGGAACCTGGAAACACCATATATTTT	CASSLSREPGNTIYF
TRBJ2-2	TRBD1	NA	TRBV6-5	TGTGCCAGCAATACAGGGGGCTACACCGGGGAGCTGTTTTTT	CASNTGGYTGELFF
TRBJ1-1	TRBD1	NA	TRBV27	TGTGCCAGCAGTTTATCGGGACAGTTTGAAGCTTTCTTT	CASSLSGQFEAFF
TRBJ2-1	NA	NA	TRBV5-1	TGCGCCAGCAGCTTATTAGGACAGTACAATGAGCAGTTCTTC	CASSLLGQYNEQFF
TRBJ2-7	TRBD2	NA	TRBV28	TGTGCCAGCCAGCTAGCGGCCTACGAGCAGTACTTC	CASQLAAYEQYF
TRBJ2-1	NA	NA	TRBV7-3	TGTGCCAGCAGCTTATTTACGGGACAATCCTACAATGAGCAGTTCTTC	CASSLFTGQSYNEQFF
TRBJ1-5	NA	few	TRBV9	TGTGCCAGCAGCGTAGAGGGGTATAGCAATCAGCCCCAGCATTTT	CASSVEGYSNQPQHF
TRBJ2-7	TRBD1	once	TRBV6-6	TGTGCCAGCACCGGACAGGGAAGCTACGAGCAGTACTTC	CASTGQGSYEQYF
TRBJ2-1	TRBD2	NA	TRBV4-1	TGCGCCAGCAGCCAAGATCGTGGGACTAGCAGGAGTGAGCAGTTCTTC	CASSQDRGTSRSEQFF
TRBJ2-1	TRBD1	few	TRBV10-1	TGCGCCAGCAGTCGACAGGGGCGAAACAATGAGCAGTTCTTC	CASSRQGRNNEQFF
TRBJ2-6	NA	NA	TRBV6-6	TGTGCCAGCAGTTACGACTTTCCCATCGGGGCCAACGTCCTGACTTTC	CASSYDFPIGANVLTF
TRBJ2-7	NA	NA	TRBV24-1	TGTGCCACCAGTGATGATTCTGGACACCTCTACGAGCAGTACTTC	CATSDDSGHLYEQYF
TRBJ2-1	NA	NA	TRBV20-1	TGCAGTGCTAGAGCGAGGCCACAGCAGTTCTTC	CSARARPQQFF
TRBJ2-1	TRBD1	NA	TRBV5-1	TGCGCCAGCAGCTTGGGAGTCGGGACAGGGGGTAGAAATGAGCAGTTCTTC	CASSLGVGTGGRNEQFF
TRBJ2-7	TRBD1	NA	TRBV5-4	TGTGCCAGCAGCTCCCCGACAGGGCGTACCTCTAAGCAGTACTTC	CASSSPTGRTSKQYF
TRBJ1-6	NA	few	TRBV18	TGTGCCAGCTCATCAGCGGGTTCACAAAGCTCCTATAATTCACCCCTCCACTTT	CASSSAGSQSSYNSPLHF
TRBJ2-1	NA	NA	TRBV2	TGTGCCAGCCACCTCGGTTGGGGCATTACAATCGCGCAGTTCTTC	CASHLGWGITIAQFF
TRBJ2-5	NA	NA	TRBV7-9	TGTGCCAGCAGCTTCCGGTCAGGGCGTAGTCAAGAGACCCAGTACTTC	CASSFRSGRSQETQYF
TRBJ2-3	TRBD1	NA	TRBV29-1	TGCAGCGTTGATTACAGGGGAGTGGATACGCAGTATTTT	CSVDYRGVDTQYF
TRBJ2-7	NA	NA	TRBV21-1	TGCCCTTATAAGGACAGGGGTAATTCCTACGAGCAGTACTTC	CPYKDRGNSYEQYF
TRBJ1-5	NA	NA	TRBV11-2	TGTGCCAGCAGCCCATCGGACGGGAATAGCAATCAGCCCCAGCATTTT	CASSPSDGNSNQPQHF
TRBJ2-1	NA	few	TRBV13	TGTGCCAGCGCGGGACAGCGCTACAATGAGCAGTTCTTC	CASAGQRYNEQFF
TRBJ2-1	NA	NA	TRBV4-1	TGCGCCAGCAGCCAAGAGAGGGCCAGGGAGCAGTTCTTC	CASSQERAREQFF
TRBJ1-2	NA	few	TRBV27	TGTGCCAGCAGTTCGGCGGGGAGCTATGGCTACACCTTC	CASSSAGSYGYTF
TRBJ2-6	NA	NA	TRBV6-2/TRBV6-3	TGTGCCAGCAGTACCACTACCCTACCCCTGTCTGGGGCCAACGTCCTGACTTTC	CASSTTTLPLSGANVLTF
TRBJ2-7	TRBD1	NA	TRBV14	TGTGCCAGCAGCCAAGGGACAGGGGGCCCTTACGAGCAGTACTTC	CASSQGTGGPYEQYF